Listed below are T cell receptor beta chains from one sample, sequenced in a study of beta chain features in type 1 diabetes. Assay: immunoSEQ multiplex PCR; the TCRdb copy retains only in-frame clones and omits some. The table has 150,000 to 200,000 clones, around 8.3% seen once. The specimen was central memory CD4+ T cells from blood. The receptor set was obtained from a woman younger than 35 with type 1 diabetes. Each CDR3 is given with its conserved first and last residue. D genes are given only for firm matches. Where a row states a size, it is once, few, many or the class of an expanded clone; other rows omit it.

j_gene: TRBJ1-1
d_gene: .
v_gene: TRBV14
abundance: many
CDR3aa: CASSQLGRNTEAFF
CDR3nt: TGTGCCAGCAGCCAATTGGGCCGAAACACTGAAGCTTTCTTT

j_gene: TRBJ2-6
d_gene: TRBD2
v_gene: TRBV15
abundance: few
CDR3aa: CATSPGRGAGANVLTF
CDR3nt: TGTGCCACCAGCCCAGGGAGGGGTGCCGGGGCCAACGTCCTGACTTTC

j_gene: TRBJ1-2
d_gene: TRBD1
v_gene: TRBV4-1
abundance: .
CDR3aa: CASSQGAPGQGFADSYGYTF
CDR3nt: TGCGCCAGCAGCCAAGGGGCCCCGGGACAGGGTTTCGCCGACAGCTATGGCTACACCTTC

j_gene: TRBJ2-3
d_gene: TRBD2
v_gene: TRBV7-8
abundance: .
CDR3aa: CASSDGLAGGTDTQYF
CDR3nt: TGTGCCAGCAGCGACGGACTAGCGGGGGGCACAGATACGCAGTATTTT

j_gene: TRBJ1-5
d_gene: .
v_gene: TRBV27
abundance: few
CDR3aa: CASRQQGSRQPQHF
CDR3nt: TGTGCCAGCAGACAACAGGGCAGCCGGCAGCCCCAGCATTTT

j_gene: TRBJ1-5
d_gene: TRBD1
v_gene: TRBV5-1
abundance: .
CDR3aa: CASSRRTGQSEPQHF
CDR3nt: TGCGCCAGCAGCCGAAGGACAGGGCAAAGCGAGCCCCAGCATTTT

j_gene: TRBJ2-1
d_gene: TRBD1
v_gene: TRBV14
abundance: .
CDR3aa: CASSQDPKGQGRAEQFF
CDR3nt: TGTGCCAGCAGCCAAGATCCGAAGGGACAGGGACGGGCAGAGCAGTTCTTC

j_gene: TRBJ1-2
d_gene: TRBD1
v_gene: TRBV5-1
abundance: few
CDR3aa: CASSLSGQSYGYTF
CDR3nt: TGCGCCAGCAGCTTATCGGGACAGTCCTATGGCTACACCTTC

j_gene: TRBJ2-7
d_gene: .
v_gene: TRBV27
abundance: .
CDR3aa: CASSLTRGPYEQYF
CDR3nt: TGTGCCAGCAGTTTAACGCGGGGTCCCTACGAGCAGTACTTC

j_gene: TRBJ2-7
d_gene: .
v_gene: TRBV7-9
abundance: .
CDR3aa: CASSWGGATYEQYF
CDR3nt: TGTGCCAGCAGCTGGGGAGGTGCGACCTACGAGCAGTACTTC

j_gene: TRBJ2-5
d_gene: .
v_gene: TRBV14
abundance: .
CDR3aa: CASSRQLQETQYF
CDR3nt: TGTGCCAGCAGCAGACAGCTCCAAGAGACCCAGTACTTC

j_gene: TRBJ2-5
d_gene: TRBD2
v_gene: TRBV13
abundance: few
CDR3aa: CASSSRPGTSGSQETQYF
CDR3nt: TGTGCCAGCAGCTCGCGACCCGGGACTAGCGGGAGCCAAGAGACCCAGTACTTC

j_gene: TRBJ2-1
d_gene: .
v_gene: TRBV5-6
abundance: .
CDR3aa: CASSWGGTSYNEQFF
CDR3nt: TGTGCCAGCAGCTGGGGGGGCACGTCCTACAATGAGCAGTTCTTC

j_gene: TRBJ2-3
d_gene: .
v_gene: TRBV18
abundance: few
CDR3aa: CASSPLGGPDTQYF
CDR3nt: TGTGCCAGCTCACCCCTCGGGGGGCCGGATACGCAGTATTTT

j_gene: TRBJ2-7
d_gene: .
v_gene: TRBV19
abundance: .
CDR3aa: CASSRGLGSSYEQYF
CDR3nt: TGTGCCAGCAGCCGAGGACTGGGAAGCTCCTACGAGCAGTACTTC

j_gene: TRBJ1-4
d_gene: .
v_gene: TRBV11-2
abundance: .
CDR3aa: CASSPLSGTTNEKLFF
CDR3nt: TGTGCCAGCAGCCCGCTCTCAGGGACAACTAATGAAAAACTGTTTTTT

j_gene: TRBJ2-7
d_gene: .
v_gene: TRBV19
abundance: many
CDR3aa: CASSPPGSSPYEQYF
CDR3nt: TGTGCCAGTAGTCCGCCGGGATCCAGCCCCTACGAGCAGTACTTC

j_gene: TRBJ1-5
d_gene: TRBD1
v_gene: TRBV27
abundance: few
CDR3aa: CASSLRIQGAHGQPQHF
CDR3nt: TGTGCCAGCAGTTTGCGAATACAGGGGGCGCATGGTCAGCCCCAGCATTTT

j_gene: TRBJ2-1
d_gene: .
v_gene: TRBV10-3
abundance: few
CDR3aa: CAIMGLHNEQFF
CDR3nt: TGTGCCATCATGGGACTTCACAATGAGCAGTTCTTC

j_gene: TRBJ1-4
d_gene: TRBD1
v_gene: TRBV15
abundance: .
CDR3aa: CATSRSGDSEKLFF
CDR3nt: TGTGCCACCAGCAGATCGGGGGACAGTGAAAAACTGTTTTTT

j_gene: TRBJ2-1
d_gene: .
v_gene: TRBV30
abundance: many
CDR3aa: CAWQNYNEQFF
CDR3nt: TGTGCCTGGCAAAACTACAATGAGCAGTTCTTC

j_gene: TRBJ2-7
d_gene: .
v_gene: TRBV6-5
abundance: .
CDR3aa: CASSYRYEQYF
CDR3nt: TGTGCCAGCAGTTATCGTTACGAGCAGTACTTC

j_gene: TRBJ1-2
d_gene: .
v_gene: TRBV30
abundance: .
CDR3aa: CAWITQGNNGYTF
CDR3nt: TGTGCCTGGATCACACAGGGAAATAATGGCTACACCTTC

j_gene: TRBJ1-2
d_gene: .
v_gene: TRBV19
abundance: .
CDR3aa: CASREIGGTNYGYTF
CDR3nt: TGTGCCAGTAGAGAGATCGGGGGGACTAACTATGGCTACACCTTC

j_gene: TRBJ2-7
d_gene: .
v_gene: TRBV18
abundance: few
CDR3aa: CASSTRSEQELYF
CDR3nt: TGTGCCAGCTCAACGCGCTCTGAGCAGGAATTGTACTTC

j_gene: TRBJ1-2
d_gene: .
v_gene: TRBV7-9
abundance: few
CDR3aa: CASSPLGVGNYGYTF
CDR3nt: TGTGCCAGCAGCCCCCTCGGGGTGGGAAACTATGGCTACACCTTC

j_gene: TRBJ2-7
d_gene: .
v_gene: TRBV18
abundance: few
CDR3aa: CASSPGTGSGYEQYF
CDR3nt: TGTGCCAGCTCACCAGGCACAGGGAGTGGCTACGAGCAGTACTTC

j_gene: TRBJ2-5
d_gene: .
v_gene: TRBV5-1
abundance: many
CDR3aa: CASSLGNRETQYF
CDR3nt: TGCGCCAGCAGCTTGGGTAACCGGGAGACCCAGTACTTC

j_gene: TRBJ2-3
d_gene: .
v_gene: TRBV5-1
abundance: .
CDR3aa: CASSLGQSLTQRTDTQYF
CDR3nt: TGCGCCAGCAGCTTGGGCCAGTCCCTGACTCAGCGCACAGATACGCAGTATTTT

j_gene: TRBJ2-2
d_gene: .
v_gene: TRBV29-1
abundance: few
CDR3aa: CSVERTVPGELFF
CDR3nt: TGCAGCGTGGAACGGACAGTCCCCGGGGAGCTGTTTTTT

j_gene: TRBJ1-1
d_gene: TRBD1
v_gene: TRBV5-1
abundance: few
CDR3aa: CASSLTGGTQGNTEAFF
CDR3nt: TGCGCCAGCAGCTTAACAGGGGGGACTCAAGGGAACACTGAAGCTTTCTTT

j_gene: TRBJ2-1
d_gene: TRBD2
v_gene: TRBV6-4
abundance: .
CDR3aa: CASSDTSGVYNEQFF
CDR3nt: TGTGCCAGCAGTGACACTAGCGGGGTATACAATGAGCAGTTCTTC

j_gene: TRBJ1-2
d_gene: .
v_gene: TRBV7-2
abundance: .
CDR3aa: CASRPTGPGYTF
CDR3nt: TGTGCCAGCAGACCTACAGGCCCTGGCTACACCTTC

j_gene: TRBJ2-1
d_gene: TRBD1
v_gene: TRBV6-6
abundance: few
CDR3aa: CASSSGQPGYNEQFF
CDR3nt: TGTGCCAGCAGTTCGGGACAGCCGGGCTACAATGAGCAGTTCTTC

j_gene: TRBJ2-4
d_gene: .
v_gene: TRBV19
abundance: many
CDR3aa: CASSMWRGIQYF
CDR3nt: TGTGCCAGTAGTATGTGGCGAGGCATTCAGTACTTC

j_gene: TRBJ2-5
d_gene: TRBD1
v_gene: TRBV28
abundance: .
CDR3aa: CASGTAGQGFRETQYF
CDR3nt: TGTGCCAGCGGCACGGCGGGACAGGGTTTTCGGGAGACCCAGTACTTC

j_gene: TRBJ2-1
d_gene: .
v_gene: TRBV7-2
abundance: .
CDR3aa: CASSLESNNYNEQFF
CDR3nt: TGTGCCAGCAGCTTAGAATCCAACAACTACAATGAGCAGTTCTTC

j_gene: TRBJ1-4
d_gene: .
v_gene: TRBV4-3
abundance: few
CDR3aa: CASSLYRDFKEKLFF
CDR3nt: TGCGCCAGCAGCCTTTACCGGGACTTCAAGGAAAAACTGTTTTTT

j_gene: TRBJ2-1
d_gene: .
v_gene: TRBV11-2
abundance: few
CDR3aa: CASSSIGEAGEQFF
CDR3nt: TGTGCCAGCAGCTCCATTGGGGAGGCGGGTGAGCAGTTCTTC

j_gene: TRBJ2-3
d_gene: .
v_gene: TRBV6-6
abundance: few
CDR3aa: CASSHREDTQYF
CDR3nt: TGTGCCAGCAGTCACAGGGAGGATACGCAGTATTTT

j_gene: TRBJ1-2
d_gene: TRBD1
v_gene: TRBV27
abundance: .
CDR3aa: CASSLTGGYGYTF
CDR3nt: TGTGCCAGCAGTTTGACAGGGGGCTATGGCTACACCTTC

j_gene: TRBJ1-5
d_gene: .
v_gene: TRBV6-1
abundance: few
CDR3aa: CASRGPNQPQHF
CDR3nt: TGTGCCAGCAGGGGCCCGAATCAGCCCCAGCATTTT

j_gene: TRBJ2-5
d_gene: .
v_gene: TRBV19
abundance: few
CDR3aa: CASSSYRTLLQETQYF
CDR3nt: TGTGCCAGTAGCAGTTACAGAACTCTCCTACAAGAGACCCAGTACTTC

j_gene: TRBJ1-1
d_gene: .
v_gene: TRBV28
abundance: .
CDR3aa: CASRWGTSNTEAFF
CDR3nt: TGTGCCAGCAGATGGGGGACATCGAACACTGAAGCTTTCTTT

j_gene: TRBJ1-6
d_gene: .
v_gene: TRBV14
abundance: few
CDR3aa: CASSQDSGDASPLHF
CDR3nt: TGTGCCAGCAGCCAAGATTCGGGGGATGCGTCACCCCTCCACTTT

j_gene: TRBJ2-7
d_gene: TRBD1
v_gene: TRBV5-1
abundance: .
CDR3aa: CASSLEAGGELKQYF
CDR3nt: TGCGCCAGCAGCTTGGAAGCAGGGGGCGAATTAAAGCAGTACTTC

j_gene: TRBJ2-1
d_gene: .
v_gene: TRBV20-1
abundance: .
CDR3aa: CSARNQAEQFF
CDR3nt: TGCAGTGCTAGGAACCAGGCTGAGCAGTTCTTC

j_gene: TRBJ2-7
d_gene: TRBD2
v_gene: TRBV29-1
abundance: many
CDR3aa: CSVGTSGRGYEQYF
CDR3nt: TGCAGCGTAGGGACTAGCGGGAGGGGATACGAGCAGTACTTC

j_gene: TRBJ1-3
d_gene: .
v_gene: TRBV9
abundance: .
CDR3aa: CASSVIGVAGNTIYF
CDR3nt: TGTGCCAGCAGCGTAATCGGGGTGGCTGGAAACACCATATATTTT

j_gene: TRBJ2-7
d_gene: TRBD2
v_gene: TRBV7-2
abundance: .
CDR3aa: CASSRDYSYEQYF
CDR3nt: TGTGCCAGCAGCCGGGACTACTCCTACGAGCAGTACTTC

j_gene: TRBJ2-3
d_gene: TRBD2
v_gene: TRBV29-1
abundance: .
CDR3aa: CSGGGNTDTQYF
CDR3nt: TGCAGCGGGGGGGGTAACACAGATACGCAGTATTTT

j_gene: TRBJ1-5
d_gene: .
v_gene: TRBV28
abundance: .
CDR3aa: CASSLNSGVSNQPQHF
CDR3nt: TGTGCCAGCAGTTTAAATTCAGGGGTTAGCAATCAGCCCCAGCATTTT

j_gene: TRBJ2-5
d_gene: .
v_gene: TRBV7-2
abundance: few
CDR3aa: CASSLAQGSRETQYF
CDR3nt: TGTGCCAGCAGCTTAGCTCAGGGGAGTCGAGAGACCCAGTACTTC

j_gene: TRBJ1-6
d_gene: .
v_gene: TRBV29-1
abundance: few
CDR3aa: CNLLGSHCPYNSPLHF
CDR3nt: TGCAACCTGTTGGGCTCCCATTGTCCGTATAATTCACCCCTCCACTTT

j_gene: TRBJ1-4
d_gene: TRBD1
v_gene: TRBV29-1
abundance: .
CDR3aa: CSVSHSPWDRAEKLFF
CDR3nt: TGCAGCGTTTCCCATTCTCCCTGGGACAGGGCTGAAAAACTGTTTTTT

j_gene: TRBJ2-7
d_gene: .
v_gene: TRBV21-1
abundance: few
CDR3aa: CASSRQRFHEQYF
CDR3nt: TGTGCCAGCAGCAGGCAACGTTTCCACGAGCAGTACTTC

j_gene: TRBJ2-4
d_gene: TRBD1
v_gene: TRBV25-1
abundance: .
CDR3aa: CASSESSTGQAKNIQYF
CDR3nt: TGTGCCAGCAGTGAATCTTCGACAGGGCAAGCCAAAAACATTCAGTACTTC

j_gene: TRBJ1-5
d_gene: .
v_gene: TRBV28
abundance: many
CDR3aa: CASRFMSNQPQHF
CDR3nt: TGTGCCAGCAGGTTCATGAGCAATCAGCCCCAGCATTTT

j_gene: TRBJ1-1
d_gene: .
v_gene: TRBV2
abundance: .
CDR3aa: CASSSTVMNTEAFF
CDR3nt: TGTGCCAGCAGTTCGACAGTAATGAACACTGAAGCTTTCTTT

j_gene: TRBJ2-2
d_gene: TRBD2
v_gene: TRBV7-2
abundance: few
CDR3aa: CASSLSGGFTGELFF
CDR3nt: TGTGCCAGCAGCTTGAGCGGGGGGTTCACCGGGGAGCTGTTTTTT